Below, 22 T cell receptor beta chains from the same sample are listed, as sequenced in a study of human T cells and chemical hapten exposure. The time point: pre-sensitization, week 0. Treatment here: therapeutic diphenylcyclopropenone sensitization with weekly scalp DPC. TCRdb re-analysed the RACE reads in MiXCR, keeping a single row per CDR3 protein. The sample carries about 68,000 distinct CDR3 sequences, about 10% recorded once. The source was whole blood, collected in connection with sensitization to the hapten diphenylcyclopropenone (DPC). Receptors were obtained from a woman between 50 and 59 years old with alopecia areata. Some clones in this sample may be carry-over from other donors' samples.

The chain is built from TRBV24-1 and TRBJ2-7; 8 bases fit TRBD1. Germline CDR1 is KGHDR and CDR2 is SFDVKD. The ends lost 0 bases at V and 1 base at J; junction bases unmatched: 4. The length of the CDR3 is 16 residues. In DNA form, the CDR3 reads TGTGCCACCAGTGATTTGCAGGGGGCTGTGTCCTACGAGCAGTACTTC. It is translated as CATSDLQGAVSYEQYF.

This clonotype was seen only a few times. The chain is built from TRBV7-3 and TRBJ2-7; D unresolved. The CDR3 totals 15 residues. Trimming shortened V by 2 bases and J by 1 base, and 12 bases separated the two germline ends. Per the germline V gene, CDR1 is SGHTA and CDR2 is FQGTGA. The chain's CDR3 is CASSLSPIESYEQYF. The CDR3 nucleotides are TGTGCCAGCAGCTTATCCCCGATCGAGTCCTACGAGCAGTACTTC.

This clonotype was observed many times. V is TRBV6-6 and J is TRBJ1-1, with D perhaps TRBD1 (6 bases). Per the germline V gene, CDR1 is MNHNY and CDR2 is SVGAGI (reference sequence). Trimming stripped 7 bases from V and 5 bases from J, with 8 bases between. CDR3 size: 11 residues. The CDR3 spells CASIQGTEAFF. The CDR3 DNA is TGTGCCAGCATCCAGGGGACTGAAGCTTTCTTT.

The table lists this clonotype with many counts. The gene calls are TRBV27 and TRBJ1-2, with D possibly TRBD1 on 6 matching bases. This CDR3 comprises 16 residues. V lost 2 bases to trimming and J lost 3 bases, with 16 bases between them. Germline V gene sequence: CDR1 MNHEY, CDR2 SMNVEV (reference sequence). The CDR3 sequence: CASSLTPGQLYYGYTF. In DNA, the CDR3 is TGTGCCAGCAGTTTAACCCCAGGACAGCTCTACTATGGCTACACCTTC.

This clonotype was detected many times. The chain uses TRBV14 and TRBJ2-5; the D gene is possibly TRBD2 (6 bases). Trimming took off 1 base at V and 2 bases at J, with 11 bases between the two ends. There are 15 residues in the CDR3. The germline CDR1 and CDR2 sequences are SGHDN and FVKESK. The CDR3: CASSQVRGTQETQYF. The CDR3 region has the DNA TGTGCCAGCAGCCAAGTCCGGGGGACTCAAGAGACCCAGTACTTC.

The CDR3 region is CSAQGIFREAFF. The DNA of the CDR3 is TGCAGTGCCCAGGGAATTTTTAGAGAAGCTTTCTTT. This chain connects TRBV20-1 to TRBJ1-1; D may be TRBD1 (5 bases). The V gene lost 6 bases and the J gene lost 8 bases, with 16 bases spanning the gap. The CDR3 covers 12 residues. Per germline, CDR1 DFQATT and CDR2 SNEGSKA (reference sequence).

This clonotype was detected only a few times. V is TRBV28 and J is TRBJ2-5, with D possibly TRBD2 on 6 matching bases. Germline loops: CDR1 MDHEN, CDR2 SYDVKM. V lost 9 bases, J lost 0 bases, and 11 bases lay in between. This CDR3 is built from 13 residues. This chain's CDR3 is CASAREYQETQYF. For the CDR3, the DNA is TGTGCCAGTGCTCGGGAGTACCAAGAGACCCAGTACTTC.

The gene calls are TRBV28 and TRBJ2-7, with D unresolved. CDR1 MDHEN and CDR2 SYDVKM come from the germline V gene. V gave up 3 bases and J gave up 7 bases, with 7 bases separating them. The CDR3 length is 11 residues. This CDR3 is CASSLTREQYF. In DNA, the CDR3 is TGTGCCAGCAGTTTGACACGGGAGCAGTACTTC.

In its sample, this clonotype was seen a few times. V is TRBV19 and J is TRBJ2-7; a weak D match, TRBD2 (5 bases). The V end lost 5 bases, the J end lost 2 bases, and 22 bases lay between the germline ends. The CDR3 has 17 residues. Per germline, CDR1 LNHDA and CDR2 SQIVND (reference sequence). This CDR3 reads CASSVRNTGIRPYEQYF. Here the CDR3 DNA reads TGTGCCAGTAGTGTTAGGAATACCGGGATTAGACCCTACGAGCAGTACTTC.

J is TRBJ2-1 and V is TRBV6-5; 10 nucleotides line up with TRBD2. This CDR3 is built from 15 residues. Germline V gives CDR1 MNHEY, CDR2 SVGAGI. V lost 4 bases, J lost 4 bases, and 4 bases stayed unmatched. The CDR3 spells CASSLVAGGYNEQFF. The CDR3 region has the DNA TGTGCCAGCAGTTTGGTAGCGGGGGGATACAATGAGCAGTTCTTC.

This clonotype was seen many times. V usage is TRBV5-1 and J usage is TRBJ2-7; no clear D. The length of the CDR3 is 13 residues. V gave up 0 bases and J gave up 2 bases, with 6 bases separating them. Germline assignment: CDR1 SGHRS and CDR2 YFSETQ. The CDR3 is CASSLVSAYEQYF. The CDR3 DNA follows: TGCGCCAGCAGCTTGGTGTCAGCCTACGAGCAGTACTTC.

This clonotype was detected only a few times. The rearrangement uses TRBV29-1 and TRBJ2-1; TRBD2 might be the D (6 bases). Germline CDR1 and CDR2: SQVTM and ANQGSEA. Trimming cost V 4 bases and J 7 bases, with 11 bases left between them. The CDR3 has 12 residues. CDR3 coding DNA: TGCAGCGTTGGGGGACTGTCTAATGAGCAGTTCTTC. Translated: CSVGGLSNEQFF.

As regards this clonotype: This sequence may be a read error, since a much larger clone differs from it by one base. V and J are TRBV7-2 and TRBJ2-7; D remains ambiguous. The germline V gene has CDR1 SGHTA and CDR2 FQGNSA. This CDR3 is built from 15 residues. The CDR3 DNA follows: TGTGCCAGCAGCCCCTCCCCGAATCCTTCCTACAAGCAGTACTTC. Translated: CASSPSPNPSYKQYF.

The chain is built from TRBV30 and TRBJ1-5, with 8 positions matching TRBD1. Germline V gives CDR1 GTSNPN, CDR2 SVGIG (reference sequence). The CDR3 totals 13 residues. The trim removed 4 bases at V and 6 bases at J, leaving 5 bases unmatched. This chain's CDR3 is CAWTGGAGQPQHF. The CDR3, as DNA: TGTGCCTGGACAGGGGGCGCGGGTCAGCCCCAGCATTTT.

DNA for the CDR3: TGTGCCAGCAGCTTAGTAGCGGGAGTAGTAACCGGGGAGCTGTTTTTT. It specifies CASSLVAGVVTGELFF. The chain uses TRBV7-2 and TRBJ2-2; TRBD2 aligns across 9 bases. Germline CDR1 SGHTA, CDR2 FQGNSA. V trimming: 1 base; J trimming: 5 bases; junction bases outside the gene matches: 5. The CDR3 is 16 amino acids.

This clonotype occurred a few times. The gene calls are TRBV28 and TRBJ2-3; D is ambiguous. This CDR3 has 13 residues. Germline CDR1 MDHEN, CDR2 SYDVKM. The CDR3 nucleotides are TGTGCTCTCGAACTCCGATTCACAGATACGCAGTATTTT. Protein product: CALELRFTDTQYF.

The genes are TRBV7-3 and TRBJ2-5, with D tentatively TRBD2 (6 bases). Germline V gives CDR1 SGHTA, CDR2 FQGTGA. V was shortened by 0 bases and J by 3 bases, with 17 bases between the two germline ends. This CDR3 comprises 17 residues. The CDR3 nucleotides read TGTGCCAGCAGCTTAACCAGTCCGGGAGCGGGTAAAGAGACCCAGTACTTC. Translation gives CASSLTSPGAGKETQYF.

This clonotype was detected a few times. This sequence joins TRBV9 and TRBJ2-1, with a weak D call TRBD2 (6 bases). CDR3 size: 16 residues. The V gene lost 0 bases and the J gene lost 4 bases, with 14 bases spanning the gap. Germline CDR1 is SGDLS and CDR2 is YYNGEE. Here the CDR3 DNA reads TGTGCCAGCAGCGTAGTGAATTCGGGGGTATACAATGAGCAGTTCTTC. Protein sequence: CASSVVNSGVYNEQFF.

This clonotype was recorded many times. V gene TRBV7-6 combines with J gene TRBJ2-7, with TRBD2 matching over 8 bases. Per the germline V gene, CDR1 is SGHVS and CDR2 is FNYEAQ. CDR3 length: 14 residues. J lost 7 bases, V lost 7 bases, and 12 bases had no gene match. The CDR3 coding sequence is TGTGCCAGCACGCGGGAGGTGTCCCCGGGGGAGCAGTACTTC. Translation gives CASTREVSPGEQYF.

In regard to this clonotype: This may be a read error, as it is one base from a much larger clone. The chain employs TRBV7-9 and TRBJ2-3; D gene unclear. The length of the CDR3 is 13 residues. CDR1 SEHNR and CDR2 FQNEAQ come from the germline V gene (reference sequence). CDR3 sequence: CVSSASVTDTQYF. Written as DNA, the CDR3 is TGTGTCAGCAGCGCAAGCGTGACAGATACGCAGTATTTT.

This clonotype has ten or more counts. The chain uses TRBV12-3 or TRBV12-4 and TRBJ2-1; 11 nucleotides align to TRBD2. V trimming: 1 base; J trimming: 5 bases; junction bases outside the gene matches: 10. CDR3 size: 18 residues. The CDR3 spells CASSLVRKTSGVNNEQFF. The CDR3 nucleotides are TGTGCCAGCAGTTTAGTTCGAAAGACTAGCGGGGTTAACAATGAGCAGTTCTTC.

There are many counts of this clonotype. V gene TRBV7-6 combines with J gene TRBJ2-7; weak D call: TRBD2 (6 bases). V dropped 5 bases and J dropped 3 bases, with 20 bases sitting between them. CDR3 size: 16 residues. Germline loops: CDR1 SGHVS, CDR2 FNYEAQ. Written as DNA, the CDR3 is TGTGCCAGCAGCCAAGCTGGAGGGTGGCCCGGCTACGAGCAGTACTTC. Translation: CASSQAGGWPGYEQYF.